Below, 24 T cell receptor beta chains from the same sample are listed, as sequenced in a study of PD-L1 blockade in urothelial cancer. Time point here: pretreatment peripheral blood. Sequencing was performed with immunoSEQ multiplex PCR; in TCRdb, only in-frame clones are kept and a portion is missing. The repertoire holds almost 90,000 clones, with roughly 84% as singletons. The source material was PBMCs, sampled around atezolizumab (anti-PD-L1) treatment. All receptors derive from a man in his sixties with urothelial cancer.

The rearrangement joins TRBV7-2 to TRBJ2-1; TRBD1 is a possible D gene (5 bases). The CDR3 length is 16 residues. V lost 4 bases, J lost 0 bases, and 13 bases lay in between. CDR1 is SGHTA, CDR2 FQGNSA, per germline. The CDR3 nucleotides read TGTGCCAGCAGCTACAGGACGGCAAGCTCCTACAATGAGCAGTTCTTC. Amino acids: CASSYRTASSYNEQFF.

The chain joins TRBV4-3 to TRBJ2-5; weak D call: TRBD2 (5 bases). The V end was cut by 4 bases, the J end by 5 bases, with 17 bases between. The CDR3 covers 15 residues. Germline CDR1 and CDR2: LGHNA and YSLEER. This CDR3 reads CASSPHPLARETQYF. CDR3 sequence (DNA): TGCGCCAGCAGCCCGCATCCCCTAGCACGTGAGACCCAGTACTTC.

The CDR3 here is CATSRDRLAGNTIYF. For the CDR3, the DNA is TGTGCCACCAGCCGTGATCGGCTAGCTGGAAACACCATATATTTT. The chain employs TRBV15 and TRBJ1-3; D is undetermined. The CDR3 has 15 residues. Germline values: CDR1 LNHNV, CDR2 YYDKDF (reference sequence). The ends were cut back, 5 bases at V and 2 bases at J, with 13 bases in the middle. The full variable domain, in which reference TRBV15 and TRBJ1-3 provide the parts outside the CDR3, is DAMVIQNPRYQVTQFGKPVTLSCSQTLNHNVMYWYQQKSSQAPKLLFHYYDKDFNNEADTPDNFQSRRPNTSFCFLDIRSPGLGDTAMYLCATSRDRLAGNTIYFGEGSWLTVV.

The rearrangement links TRBV5-1 to TRBJ1-1; D perhaps matches TRBD1 (6 bases). Germline V gives CDR1 SGHRS, CDR2 YFSETQ. The length of the CDR3 is 15 residues. V lost 2 bases and J 1 base, leaving 12 bases between the germline ends. Here the CDR3 reads CASSFTGMGNTEAFF. The CDR3 bases are TGCGCCAGCAGCTTCACAGGGATGGGGAACACTGAAGCTTTCTTT.

Only one count was recorded for this clone. This chain links TRBV19 with TRBJ2-3; 14 nucleotides match TRBD2. There are 19 residues in the CDR3. After removal of 3 bases from V and 4 bases from J, the junction contained 12 bases not matched to a gene. Looked up from germline, CDR1 is LNHDA and CDR2 is SQIVND (reference sequence). The CDR3 DNA sequence: TGTGCCAGTAGTATCTTAGGGACTAGCGGGGGCAGACGGCCAGATACGCAGTATTTT. Its translation is CASSILGTSGGRRPDTQYF. Complete variable domain (other parts from reference TRBV19 and TRBJ2-3): DGGITQSPKYLFRKEGQNVTLSCEQNLNHDAMYWYRQDPGQGLRLIYYSQIVNDFQKGDIAEGYSVSREKKESFPLTVTSAQKNPTAFYLCASSILGTSGGRRPDTQYFGPGTRLTVL.

This sequence joins TRBV10-3 and TRBJ2-7, with D maybe TRBD1 (5 bases). The CDR3 sequence is 14 residues long. The germline V gene encodes CDR1 ENHRY and CDR2 SYGVKD. V lost 4 bases to trimming and J lost 6 bases, with 16 bases between them. The chain's CDR3 is CAISVDMGQSEQYF. In DNA, the CDR3 is TGTGCCATCAGTGTTGACATGGGGCAGAGCGAGCAGTACTTC.

This chain uses TRBV23-1 with TRBJ2-7; 7 bases fit TRBD1. TRBV23-1 is reported as an ORF; its role is uncertain. The CDR3 has 19 residues. The J segment lost 2 bases and the V segment lost 0 bases, leaving 16 bases of the junction unmatched. As DNA, the CDR3 is TGCGCCAGCAGTCAATCAGAAGAAGTCGAGACAGGGTTTACCTACGAGCAGTACTTC. It specifies CASSQSEEVETGFTYEQYF.

This clone was recorded only once. V gene TRBV5-1 combines with J gene TRBJ1-6; perhaps TRBD1 as D (5 bases). Germline lookup yields CDR1 SGHRS and CDR2 YFSETQ. The CDR3 is made up of 14 amino acids. With 1 base removed from V and 8 bases from J, the gap between germline ends came to 10 bases. Written as DNA, the CDR3 is TGCGCCAGCAGCTTGAACAGGTGGGATTCACCCCTCCACTTT. Translating gives CASSLNRWDSPLHF.

The chain uses TRBV29-1 and TRBJ2-7, with D possibly TRBD1 on 5 matching bases. Looked up from germline, CDR1 is SQVTM and CDR2 is ANQGSEA. V was trimmed by 0 bases and J by 5 bases, leaving 11 bases between them. This CDR3 region has 13 residues. The CDR3 DNA reads TGCAGCGTTGAAGACAGGGTCACCAACGAGCAGTACTTC. Its translation is CSVEDRVTNEQYF.

J is TRBJ2-7 and V is TRBV7-2, with 14 bases lining up with TRBD2. V was pared by 4 bases and J by 0 bases, with 2 bases of the junction left unmatched. Per the germline V gene, CDR1 is SGHTA and CDR2 is FQGNSA. This CDR3 contains 16 residues. CDR3 bases: TGTGCCAGCAGCTGGACTAGCGGGGGGCGCTCCTACGAGCAGTACTTC. It yields the protein CASSWTSGGRSYEQYF.

The sample holds one count of this clone. The chain joins TRBV7-2 to TRBJ2-6; 13 nucleotides align to TRBD2. The CDR3 length is 18 residues. Germline V gene lookup returns CDR1 SGHTA and CDR2 FQGNSA. Trimming removed 5 bases from V and 1 base from J; junction bases left unmatched: 5. This CDR3 is CASSPRLAGGSGANVLTF. The CDR3 coding sequence is TGTGCCAGCAGCCCCAGACTAGCGGGAGGTTCTGGGGCCAACGTCCTGACTTTC.

The chain recombines TRBV9 with TRBJ1-3; D remains ambiguous. The ends were cut back, 0 bases at V and 9 bases at J, with 13 bases in the middle. The CDR3 runs to 14 residues. Germline loops: CDR1 SGDLS, CDR2 YYNGEE. CDR3 residues: CASSVEARLGTIYF. The CDR3 bases are TGTGCCAGCAGCGTAGAGGCCAGACTCGGCACCATATATTTT.

The J gene is TRBJ2-3, the V gene TRBV5-1; 13 positions agree with TRBD2. This CDR3 spans 18 amino acids. The germline gives CDR1 SGHRS, CDR2 YFSETQ. The trim removed 4 bases at V and 3 bases at J, leaving 11 bases unmatched. CDR3 sequence (DNA): TGCGCCAGCAGCAAACTAGCGGGAGGGCCGGAGGGAACAGATACGCAGTATTTT. Translation: CASSKLAGGPEGTDTQYF.

This clone showed up just a few times. V gene TRBV28 combines with J gene TRBJ1-1; tentatively, D is TRBD1 (5 bases). V shed 8 bases and J shed 3 bases, with 10 bases lying between them. Germline V gene data show CDR1 as MDHEN and CDR2 as SYDVKM. This CDR3 spans 12 amino acids. The CDR3 DNA reads as TGTGCCAGCCCTACGGGGGACACTGAAGCTTTCTTT. It specifies CASPTGDTEAFF.

This chain joins TRBV29-1 and TRBJ2-1; D is uncertain. CDR3 length equals 14 residues. From germline, CDR1 is SQVTM and CDR2 ANQGSEA. Trimming cost V 6 bases and J 8 bases, with 20 bases left between them. CDR3: CSVSRSSYPHEQFF. The CDR3 DNA reads TGCAGCGTCTCTAGGTCCTCCTACCCACATGAGCAGTTCTTC.

This chain links TRBV27 with TRBJ2-2, with a weak D call TRBD1 (6 bases). The CDR3 spans 13 residues. Germline CDR1 reads MNHEY; CDR2 reads SMNVEV (reference sequence). Trimming took 6 bases from V and 5 from J, leaving 10 bases between them. CDR3 sequence reads: CASRNRDTGELFF. In nucleotides, the CDR3 is TGTGCCAGCAGGAACAGGGATACCGGGGAGCTGTTTTTT.

The J gene is TRBJ1-1, the V gene TRBV5-4, with TRBD1 identical over 7 bases. Germline values: CDR1 SGHNT, CDR2 YYREEE (reference sequence). CDR3 length: 15 residues. The trim removed 4 bases at V and 4 bases at J, leaving 10 bases unmatched. Here the CDR3 DNA reads TGTGCCAGCAGCGCCGAAGAGGGGGCGGGCACTGAAGCTTTCTTT. Protein sequence: CASSAEEGAGTEAFF. Full variable domain (remainder filled in from reference TRBV5-4 and TRBJ1-1): ETGVTQSPTHLIKTRGQQVTLRCSSQSGHNTVSWYQQALGQGPQFIFQYYREEENGRGNFPPRFSGLQFPNYSSELNVNALELDDSALYLCASSAEEGAGTEAFFGQGTRLTVV.

The chain employs TRBV15 and TRBJ1-4, with D uncertain. This CDR3 is 16 amino acids long. Looked up from germline, CDR1 is LNHNV and CDR2 is YYDKDF (reference sequence). Trimming stripped 0 bases from V and 0 bases from J, with 8 bases between. The CDR3 DNA is TGTGCCACCAGCAGAGATATGTCCGCAACTAATGAAAAACTGTTTTTT. It is translated as CATSRDMSATNEKLFF.

The chain combines TRBV10-1 with TRBJ2-6, with D possibly TRBD1 on 6 matching bases. With 4 bases removed from V and 0 bases from J, the gap between germline ends came to 7 bases. Germline V gene data show CDR1 as WNHNN and CDR2 as SYGVQD (reference sequence). CDR3 length equals 15 residues. The CDR3 loop is CASSGDISGANVLTF. The CDR3 region has the DNA TGCGCCAGCAGTGGGGACATCTCTGGGGCCAACGTCCTGACTTTC.

This chain links TRBV30 with TRBJ1-1; D might be TRBD1 (5 bases). The CDR3 is 12 amino acids. The germline gives CDR1 GTSNPN, CDR2 SVGIG (reference sequence). Trimming cost V 6 bases and J 0 bases, with 8 bases left between them. The CDR3 region has the DNA TGTGCCTGCGTGACAGTGAACACTGAAGCTTTCTTT. Residues: CACVTVNTEAFF.

The V gene is TRBV6-6, the J gene TRBJ2-5, with 16 bases matching TRBD2. CDR3 length: 15 residues. J gave up 7 bases and V 6 bases, and 5 bases lay outside the gene matches. Looked up from germline, CDR1 is MNHNY and CDR2 is SVGAGI (reference sequence). In nucleotides, the CDR3 is TGTGCCAGCAGAGGGACTAGCGGGGGGGAGGGGACCCAGTACTTC. Translating gives CASRGTSGGEGTQYF.

This chain links TRBV9 with TRBJ1-3, with 10 bases fitting TRBD1. Per the germline V gene, CDR1 is SGDLS and CDR2 is YYNGEE. This CDR3 is 14 amino acids long. Losses at the gene ends were 3 bases for V and 9 bases for J; bases not matched to a gene: 6. CDR3 in DNA: TGTGCCAGCAGCGAGACAGGGGGCGGAGGCACCATATATTTT. The encoded protein is CASSETGGGGTIYF.

The CDR3 bases are TGTGCCAGCAGCTTAGGACTAGCGGGCCTCACCTACGAGCAGTACTTC. Translating gives CASSLGLAGLTYEQYF. The V and J genes are TRBV7-9 and TRBJ2-7; 10 bases map to TRBD2. The V gene's germline CDR1 is SEHNR and CDR2 FQNEAQ (reference sequence). With V trimmed by 1 base and J by 2 bases, 5 bases remained unmatched. This CDR3 is 16 amino acids long.

The V call is TRBV7-9, the J call TRBJ2-5; TRBD2 matches at 9 bases. Germline trimming cut 5 bases from V and 3 bases from J; bases unmatched to any gene: 7. The CDR3 runs to 15 residues. CDR1 and CDR2 from the germline V gene are SEHNR and FQNEAQ (reference sequence). CDR3 sequence (DNA): TGTGCCAGCAGCCTGACTAGCGGAATTAAAGAGACCCAGTACTTC. Translated, it gives CASSLTSGIKETQYF.